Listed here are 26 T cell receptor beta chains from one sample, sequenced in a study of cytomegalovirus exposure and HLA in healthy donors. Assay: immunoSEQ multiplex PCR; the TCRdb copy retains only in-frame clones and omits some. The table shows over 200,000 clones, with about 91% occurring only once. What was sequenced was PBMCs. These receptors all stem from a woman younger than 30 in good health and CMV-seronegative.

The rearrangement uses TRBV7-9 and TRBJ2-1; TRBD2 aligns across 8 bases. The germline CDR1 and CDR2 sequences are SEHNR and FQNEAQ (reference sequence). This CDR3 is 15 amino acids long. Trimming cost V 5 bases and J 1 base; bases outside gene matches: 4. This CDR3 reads CASSPAGVSYNEQFF. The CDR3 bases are TGTGCCAGCAGCCCAGCGGGAGTATCCTACAATGAGCAGTTCTTC.

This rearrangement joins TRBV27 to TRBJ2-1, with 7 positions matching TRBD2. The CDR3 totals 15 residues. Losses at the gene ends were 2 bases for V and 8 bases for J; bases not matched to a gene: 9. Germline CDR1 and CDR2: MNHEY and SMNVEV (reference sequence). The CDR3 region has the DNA TGTGCCAGCAGTTTAAAATGGGGGGGGAGGGATGAGCAGTTCTTC. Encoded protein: CASSLKWGGRDEQFF.

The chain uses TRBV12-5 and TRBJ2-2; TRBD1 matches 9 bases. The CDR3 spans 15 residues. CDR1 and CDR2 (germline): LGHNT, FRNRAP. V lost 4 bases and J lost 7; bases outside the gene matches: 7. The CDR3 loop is CASGSRRDRVGELFF. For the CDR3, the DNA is TGTGCTAGTGGTTCTCGCCGGGACAGGGTCGGGGAGCTGTTTTTT.

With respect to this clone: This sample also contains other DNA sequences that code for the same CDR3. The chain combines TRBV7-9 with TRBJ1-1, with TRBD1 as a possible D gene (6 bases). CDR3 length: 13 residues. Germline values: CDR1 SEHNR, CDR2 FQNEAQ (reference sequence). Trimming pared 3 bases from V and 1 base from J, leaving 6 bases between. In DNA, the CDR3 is TGTGCCAGCAGCTTGACAGGGAACACTGAAGCTTTCTTT. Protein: CASSLTGNTEAFF.

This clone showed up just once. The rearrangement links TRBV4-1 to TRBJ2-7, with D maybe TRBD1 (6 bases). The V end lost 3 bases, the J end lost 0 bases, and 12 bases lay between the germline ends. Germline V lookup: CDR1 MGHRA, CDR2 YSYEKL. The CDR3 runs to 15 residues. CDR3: CASSQEVTGSYEQYF. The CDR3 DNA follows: TGCGCCAGCAGCCAGGAAGTGACAGGCTCCTACGAGCAGTACTTC.

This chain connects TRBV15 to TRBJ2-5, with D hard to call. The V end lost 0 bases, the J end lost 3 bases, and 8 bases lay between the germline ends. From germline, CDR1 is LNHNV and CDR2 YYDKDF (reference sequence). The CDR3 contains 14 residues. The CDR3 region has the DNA TGTGCCACCAGCAGAGATCCGAGTAAAGAGACCCAGTACTTC. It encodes CATSRDPSKETQYF.

In DNA, the CDR3 is TGCGCCAGCAGAGCGGGAGGGCCGGTTCTCGATGAGCAGTTCTTC. Its protein is CASRAGGPVLDEQFF. This chain uses TRBV10-2 with TRBJ2-1, with TRBD2 identical over 10 bases. V lost 6 bases and J lost 8; bases outside the gene matches: 10. CDR3 length equals 15 residues. The germline gives CDR1 WSHSY, CDR2 SAAADI.

The CDR3 sequence: CASRMDRPRAGNTIYF. Written as DNA, the CDR3 is TGTGCCAGCAGGATGGACAGGCCAAGGGCTGGAAACACCATATATTTT. This chain links TRBV2 with TRBJ1-3; 7 bases are shared with TRBD1. In germline, CDR1 is SNHLY, CDR2 FYNNEI. CDR3 length equals 16 residues. After removal of 6 bases from V and 2 bases from J, the junction contained 10 bases not matched to a gene.

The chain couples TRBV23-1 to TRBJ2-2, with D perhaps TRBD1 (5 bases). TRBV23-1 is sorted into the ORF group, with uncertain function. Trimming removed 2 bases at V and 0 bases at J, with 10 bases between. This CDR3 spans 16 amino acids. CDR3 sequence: CASSQPDRPNTGELFF. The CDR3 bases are TGCGCCAGCAGTCAACCTGACAGACCGAACACCGGGGAGCTGTTTTTT.

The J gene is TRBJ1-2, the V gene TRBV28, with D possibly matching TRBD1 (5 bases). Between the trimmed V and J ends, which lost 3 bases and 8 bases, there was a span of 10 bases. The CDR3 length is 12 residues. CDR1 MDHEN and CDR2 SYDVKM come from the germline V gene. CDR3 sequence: CASSFGGWGYTF. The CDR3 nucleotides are TGTGCCAGCAGTTTCGGGGGTTGGGGCTACACCTTC.

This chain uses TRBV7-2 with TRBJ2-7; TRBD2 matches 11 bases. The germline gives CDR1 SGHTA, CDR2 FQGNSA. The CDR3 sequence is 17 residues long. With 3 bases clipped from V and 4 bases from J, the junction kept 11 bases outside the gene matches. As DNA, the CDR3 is TGTGCCAGCAGCTTTTCGGTCCGGACTAGCGGGTCGTACGAGCAGTACTTC. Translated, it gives CASSFSVRTSGSYEQYF.

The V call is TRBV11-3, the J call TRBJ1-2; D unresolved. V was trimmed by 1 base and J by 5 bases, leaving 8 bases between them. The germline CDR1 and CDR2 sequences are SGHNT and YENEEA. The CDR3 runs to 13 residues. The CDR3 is CASSLGASYGYTF. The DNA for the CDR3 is TGTGCCAGCAGCTTAGGCGCTTCTTATGGCTACACCTTC.

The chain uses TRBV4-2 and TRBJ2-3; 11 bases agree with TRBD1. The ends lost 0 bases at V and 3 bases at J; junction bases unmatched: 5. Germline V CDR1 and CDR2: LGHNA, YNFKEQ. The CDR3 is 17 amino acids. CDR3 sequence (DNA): TGTGCCAGCAGCCAAGATGGGACAGGGGGAGGGACAGATACGCAGTATTTT. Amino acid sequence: CASSQDGTGGGTDTQYF.

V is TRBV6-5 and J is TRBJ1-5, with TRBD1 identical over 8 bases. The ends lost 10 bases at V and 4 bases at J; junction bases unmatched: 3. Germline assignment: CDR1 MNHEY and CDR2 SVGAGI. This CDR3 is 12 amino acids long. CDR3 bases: TGTGCCATTGGACAGGGTAATCAGCCCCAGCATTTT. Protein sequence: CAIGQGNQPQHF.

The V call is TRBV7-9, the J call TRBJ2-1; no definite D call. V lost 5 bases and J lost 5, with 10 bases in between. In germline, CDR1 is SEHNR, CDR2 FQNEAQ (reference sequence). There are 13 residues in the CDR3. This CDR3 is CASSHPRNNEQFF. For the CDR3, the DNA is TGTGCCAGCAGCCACCCGCGGAACAATGAGCAGTTCTTC.

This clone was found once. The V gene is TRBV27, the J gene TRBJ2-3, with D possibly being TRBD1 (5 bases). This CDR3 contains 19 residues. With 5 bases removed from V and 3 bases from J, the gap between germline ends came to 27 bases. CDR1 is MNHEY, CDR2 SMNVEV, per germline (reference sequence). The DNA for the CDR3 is TGTGCCAGCAGTCCAGAGGCCATGTGGGGCCAATGGGGAACAGATACGCAGTATTTT. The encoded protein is CASSPEAMWGQWGTDTQYF.

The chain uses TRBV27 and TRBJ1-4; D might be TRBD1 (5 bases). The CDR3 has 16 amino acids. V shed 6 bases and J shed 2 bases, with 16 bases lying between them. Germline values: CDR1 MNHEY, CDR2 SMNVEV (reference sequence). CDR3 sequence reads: CASSLTWGETNEKLFF. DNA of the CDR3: TGTGCCAGCAGCCTTACGTGGGGGGAGACTAATGAAAAACTGTTTTTT.

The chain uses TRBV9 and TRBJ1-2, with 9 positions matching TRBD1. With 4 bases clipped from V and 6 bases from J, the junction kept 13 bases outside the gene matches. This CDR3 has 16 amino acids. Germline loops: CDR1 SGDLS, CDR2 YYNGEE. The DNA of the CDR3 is TGTGCCAGCAGCAAGCTTCCGGGACAGGGTGAAAATGGCTACACCTTC. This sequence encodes CASSKLPGQGENGYTF.

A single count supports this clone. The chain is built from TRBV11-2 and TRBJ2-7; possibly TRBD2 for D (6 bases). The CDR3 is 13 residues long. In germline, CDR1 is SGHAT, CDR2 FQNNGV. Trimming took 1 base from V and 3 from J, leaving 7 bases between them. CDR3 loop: CASSLAGVYEQYF. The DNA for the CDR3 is TGTGCCAGCAGCTTAGCGGGGGTCTACGAGCAGTACTTC.

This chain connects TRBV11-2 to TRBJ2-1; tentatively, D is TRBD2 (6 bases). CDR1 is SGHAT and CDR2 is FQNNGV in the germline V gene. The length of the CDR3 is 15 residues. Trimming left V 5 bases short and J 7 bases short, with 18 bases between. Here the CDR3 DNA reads TGTGCCAGCAGCCTACACCCGCGGGACGGTAATGAGCAGTTCTTC. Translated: CASSLHPRDGNEQFF.

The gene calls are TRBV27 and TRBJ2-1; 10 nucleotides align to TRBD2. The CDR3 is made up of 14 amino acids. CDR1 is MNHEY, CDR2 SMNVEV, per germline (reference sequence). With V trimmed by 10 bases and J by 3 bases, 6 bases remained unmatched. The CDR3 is CATRTSGFYNEQFF. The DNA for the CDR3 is TGTGCCACCCGGACTAGCGGCTTCTACAATGAGCAGTTCTTC.

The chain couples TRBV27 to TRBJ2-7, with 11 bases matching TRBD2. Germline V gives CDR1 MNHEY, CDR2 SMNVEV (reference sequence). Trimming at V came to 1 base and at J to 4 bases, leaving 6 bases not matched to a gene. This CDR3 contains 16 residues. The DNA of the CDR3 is TGTGCCAGCAGTTTATTGACTAGCGGGAACCGGTACGAGCAGTACTTC. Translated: CASSLLTSGNRYEQYF.

The CDR3 region has the DNA TGTGCCAGCAGTTTAGAGGCGCCCCCTCCTAGGGGGGCCAACGTCCTGACTTTC. This codes for CASSLEAPPPRGANVLTF. The J gene is TRBJ2-6, the V gene TRBV27, with D hard to call. From germline, CDR1 is MNHEY and CDR2 SMNVEV (reference sequence). The V gene lost 2 bases and the J gene lost 4 bases, with 18 bases spanning the gap. The CDR3 has 18 residues.

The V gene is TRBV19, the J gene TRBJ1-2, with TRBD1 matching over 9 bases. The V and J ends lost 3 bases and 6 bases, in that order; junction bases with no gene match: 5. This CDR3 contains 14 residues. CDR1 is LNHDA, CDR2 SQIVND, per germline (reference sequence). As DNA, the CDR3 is TGTGCCAGTAGTATTCTACAGGGGGCAAATGGCTACACCTTC. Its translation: CASSILQGANGYTF.

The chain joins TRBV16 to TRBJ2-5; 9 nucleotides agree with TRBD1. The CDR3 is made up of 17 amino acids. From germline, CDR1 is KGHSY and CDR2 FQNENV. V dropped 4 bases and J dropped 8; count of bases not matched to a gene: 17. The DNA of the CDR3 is TGTGCCAGCAGCCTGGGACAGGGAGGCCGTCGTAAAGTCACCCAGTACTTC. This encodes CASSLGQGGRRKVTQYF.

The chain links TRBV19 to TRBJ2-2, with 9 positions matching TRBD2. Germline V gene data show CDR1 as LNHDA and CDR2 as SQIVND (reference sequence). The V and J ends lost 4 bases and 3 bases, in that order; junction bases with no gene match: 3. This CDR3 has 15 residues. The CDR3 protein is CASSSGRADTGELFF. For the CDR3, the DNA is TGTGCCAGTAGTAGCGGGAGGGCCGACACCGGGGAGCTGTTTTTT.